The 29 T cell receptor beta chains below were found in one sample sequenced in a study of a mutant IDH1 vaccine in newly diagnosed glioma. No antigens are known for them. Described time point: week 11, during vaccination. The vaccine gave 300 ug of a 20-mer mutant IDH1 peptide subcutaneously per dose. Produced via immunoSEQ multiplex PCR; TCRdb's table is partial and in-frame only. Of about 25,000 clones listed, approximately 70% are singletons. Source: peripheral blood mononuclear cells (PBMCs), taken from a glioma patient whose treatment included an IDH1 peptide vaccine. The receptors originated from a man aged 18 to 35 with glioma. Some clones in this sample may be carry-over from other donors' samples.

This clone was observed a handful of times. This chain connects TRBV28 to TRBJ1-2, with 7 bases lining up with TRBD1. This CDR3 is 12 amino acids long. J lost 5 bases, V lost 5 bases, and 2 bases had no gene match. CDR1 MDHEN and CDR2 SYDVKM come from the germline V gene. CDR3 coding DNA: TGTGCCAGCAGTCAGACAGGGTATGGCTACACCTTC. Protein: CASSQTGYGYTF.

V and J are TRBV4-3 and TRBJ2-7; D not resolved. Trimming pared 0 bases from V and 0 bases from J, leaving 6 bases between. The CDR3 has 14 residues. The germline V gene encodes CDR1 LGHNA and CDR2 YSLEER. The CDR3 nucleotides are TGCGCCAGCAGCCAAGATTCCGACTCCTACGAGCAGTACTTC. Amino acids: CASSQDSDSYEQYF.

V is TRBV2 and J is TRBJ1-3; D uncertain. There are 14 residues in the CDR3. Trimming removed 6 bases at V and 0 bases at J, with 9 bases between. Germline V gene data show CDR1 as SNHLY and CDR2 as FYNNEI. The CDR3 region has the DNA TGTGCCAGCAGGGCCGCCGGCTCTGGAAACACCATATATTTT. As protein: CASRAAGSGNTIYF.

This chain links TRBV5-6 with TRBJ1-5; D is unclear. Trimming removed 3 bases from V and 4 bases from J, with 8 bases in between. The CDR3 runs to 13 residues. Germline V gene lookup returns CDR1 SGHDT and CDR2 YYEEEE. This chain's CDR3 is CASSYRENQPQHF. The CDR3 nucleotides are TGTGCCAGCAGCTACCGGGAGAATCAGCCCCAGCATTTT.

The V and J genes are TRBV4-3 and TRBJ1-5; D unresolved. V gave up 0 bases and J gave up 12 bases, with 12 bases separating them. This CDR3 contains 13 residues. Looked up from germline, CDR1 is LGHNA and CDR2 is YSLEER. The CDR3 nucleotides read TGCGCCAGCAGCCAAGAACCGAGCAGGAACCAGCATTTT. As protein: CASSQEPSRNQHF.

V is TRBV5-8 and J is TRBJ1-1; no firm D call. The CDR3 contains 15 residues. V was cut by 4 bases and J by 0 bases, with 13 bases left in between. Germline CDR1 is SGHTS and CDR2 is YDEGEE. CDR3 loop: CASSPYQPMNTEAFF. The CDR3 DNA sequence: TGTGCCAGCAGCCCATATCAGCCGATGAACACTGAAGCTTTCTTT.

There are a few counts of this clone. This chain uses TRBV25-1 with TRBJ1-1; tentative D call: TRBD1 (5 bases). The CDR3 spans 13 residues. Between the trimmed V and J ends, which lost 2 bases and 4 bases, there was a span of 8 bases. Germline assignment: CDR1 MGHDK and CDR2 SYGVNS. In DNA form, the CDR3 reads TGTGCCAGCAGTGAAGGGACGGGCACTGAAGCTTTCTTT. Amino acids: CASSEGTGTEAFF.

This chain uses TRBV4-3 with TRBJ2-7; a possible D gene is TRBD1 (6 bases). Germline V gene lookup returns CDR1 LGHNA and CDR2 YSLEER. The V end was cut by 3 bases, the J end by 3 bases, with 18 bases between. The CDR3 sequence is 16 residues long. The CDR3 loop reads CASSQGAGTIFYEQYF. The CDR3 DNA sequence: TGCGCCAGCAGCCAGGGGGCCGGGACCATATTCTACGAGCAGTACTTC.

The sample holds a few counts of this clone. This chain joins TRBV7-9 and TRBJ1-1; maybe TRBD1 (5 bases). Germline CDR1 reads SEHNR; CDR2 reads FQNEAQ (reference sequence). This CDR3 spans 14 amino acids. The V end was cut by 1 base, the J end by 1 base, with 7 bases between. DNA for the CDR3: TGTGCCAGCAGCTTAGTAGGGGCGAACACTGAAGCTTTCTTT. It translates to CASSLVGANTEAFF.

The chain is built from TRBV27 and TRBJ2-5, with D maybe TRBD1 (6 bases). V lost 1 base and J 0 bases, leaving 9 bases between the germline ends. The CDR3 is 15 amino acids. CDR1 and CDR2 from the germline V gene are MNHEY and SMNVEV (reference sequence). The CDR3 reads CASSLWGPHQETQYF. The CDR3 coding sequence is TGTGCCAGCAGTTTATGGGGGCCGCACCAAGAGACCCAGTACTTC.

The rearrangement links TRBV19 to TRBJ1-2; D is ambiguous. The CDR3 covers 14 residues. Germline CDR1 LNHDA, CDR2 SQIVND (reference sequence). Trimming shortened V by 5 bases and J by 4 bases, and 14 bases separated the two germline ends. CDR3 bases: TGTGCCAGTAGTGGCAAACGAGTTGGCTATGGCTACACCTTC. Amino acid sequence: CASSGKRVGYGYTF. Full variable domain (remainder filled in from reference TRBV19 and TRBJ1-2): DGGITQSPKYLFRKEGQNVTLSCEQNLNHDAMYWYRQDPGQGLRLIYYSQIVNDFQKGDIAEGYSVSREKKESFPLTVTSAQKNPTAFYLCASSGKRVGYGYTFGSGTRLTVV.

The chain employs TRBV5-1 and TRBJ1-1, with TRBD1 identical over 7 bases. CDR3 length equals 14 residues. In germline, CDR1 is SGHRS, CDR2 YFSETQ. V was clipped by 3 bases and J by 1 base; unmatched bases: 3. The CDR3 nucleotides read TGCGCCAGCAGCTCGGGACAGCCGAACACTGAAGCTTTCTTT. This gives the protein CASSSGQPNTEAFF.

This clone has only a few counts. The J gene is TRBJ1-3, the V gene TRBV4-3, with 8 bases identical to TRBD1. Trimming took 4 bases from V and 3 from J; bases not matched to a gene: 5. The CDR3 is 15 residues long. The germline V gene has CDR1 LGHNA and CDR2 YSLEER. CDR3 loop: CASSPDRGFGNTIYF. DNA for the CDR3: TGCGCCAGCAGCCCAGACAGGGGCTTTGGAAACACCATATATTTT.

The chain recombines TRBV5-4 with TRBJ2-7; 9 bases are a match to TRBD2. Germline-derived CDR1 and CDR2 are SGHNT and YYREEE (reference sequence). This CDR3 region has 16 residues. J was trimmed by 2 bases and V by 0 bases; bases with no gene match: 6. CDR3 coding DNA: TGTGCCAGCAGCTTGGCTAGCGGGAATGCGGCCTACGAGCAGTACTTC. It translates to CASSLASGNAAYEQYF.

The V and J genes are TRBV2 and TRBJ2-5; D may match TRBD1 or TRBD2 (5 bases each). The germline V gene encodes CDR1 SNHLY and CDR2 FYNNEI. The V and J ends lost 6 bases and 4 bases respectively, with 9 bases between them. The CDR3 sequence is 12 residues long. The DNA of the CDR3 is TGTGCCAGCAGAGAGGGGCCAGAGACCCAGTACTTC. Amino acids: CASREGPETQYF. Using reference TRBV2 and TRBJ2-5 for the parts outside the CDR3, the full variable domain is EPEVTQTPSHQVTQMGQEVILRCVPISNHLYFYWYRQILGQKVEFLVSFYNNEISEKSEIFDDQFSVERPDGSNFTLKIRSTKLEDSAMYFCASREGPETQYFGPGTRLLVL.

CDR3 residues: CASSYLAGTPTEAFF. The CDR3 DNA follows: TGTGCCAGCAGTTACCTGGCGGGGACACCCACTGAAGCTTTCTTT. The rearrangement uses TRBV6-5 and TRBJ1-1, with a weak D call TRBD1 (6 bases). The CDR3 contains 15 residues. Germline values: CDR1 MNHEY, CDR2 SVGAGI. Trimming removed 2 bases at V and 4 bases at J, with 14 bases between.

V usage is TRBV7-9 and J usage is TRBJ2-7, with D possibly matching TRBD1 (5 bases). CDR3 length: 15 residues. V lost 2 bases and J lost 0, with 11 bases in between. The germline CDR1 and CDR2 sequences are SEHNR and FQNEAQ (reference sequence). In nucleotides, the CDR3 is TGTGCCAGCAGCTTAAGCAGGGTGGCCTCCTACGAGCAGTACTTC. Protein: CASSLSRVASYEQYF.

In this sample, this clone turned up a few times. The V call is TRBV2, the J call TRBJ1-1; D remains ambiguous. Trimming took off 11 bases at V and 4 bases at J, with 8 bases between the two ends. The CDR3 spans 10 residues. The germline V gene has CDR1 SNHLY and CDR2 FYNNEI. The DNA of the CDR3 is TGTGCCGGACTGGTCACTGAAGCTTTCTTT. It specifies CAGLVTEAFF.

V gene TRBV4-2 combines with J gene TRBJ1-1; D not resolved. The length of the CDR3 is 14 residues. Per the germline V gene, CDR1 is LGHNA and CDR2 is YNFKEQ. With 1 base removed from V and 1 base from J, the gap between germline ends came to 7 bases. CDR3 loop: CASSQGFGNTEAFF. The CDR3 DNA reads TGTGCCAGCAGCCAAGGCTTCGGGAACACTGAAGCTTTCTTT.

The chain is built from TRBV25-1 and TRBJ1-2, with TRBD1 as a possible D gene (6 bases). Germline V gene sequence: CDR1 MGHDK, CDR2 SYGVNS. The CDR3 loop spans 13 amino acids. Trimming took 4 bases from V and 5 from J, leaving 11 bases between them. Here the CDR3 reads CASSAQGSYGYTF. CDR3 DNA: TGTGCCAGCAGTGCACAGGGATCATATGGCTACACCTTC.

The rearrangement uses TRBV19 and TRBJ1-1; D is perhaps TRBD1 (5 bases). From germline, CDR1 is LNHDA and CDR2 SQIVND (reference sequence). V was trimmed by 4 bases and J by 8 bases, leaving 14 bases between them. The CDR3 spans 13 residues. The CDR3 DNA follows: TGTGCCAGTAGTAACCAGGGAGCATTGGAAGCTTTCTTT. Translated, it gives CASSNQGALEAFF.

The rearrangement joins TRBV5-1 to TRBJ1-1; 7 nucleotides align to TRBD1. This CDR3 contains 17 residues. With 2 bases clipped from V and 4 bases from J, the junction kept 14 bases outside the gene matches. Germline loops: CDR1 SGHRS, CDR2 YFSETQ. The CDR3: CASSFTLGATGATEAFF. CDR3 nucleotide sequence: TGCGCCAGCAGCTTCACCTTGGGGGCTACAGGGGCCACTGAAGCTTTCTTT.

This clone has only a few counts. The rearrangement joins TRBV30 to TRBJ1-1, with 8 bases identical to TRBD1. Germline loops: CDR1 GTSNPN, CDR2 SVGIG (reference sequence). The CDR3 has 13 residues. V shed 3 bases and J 3 bases; nucleotides not matched to a gene: 3. CDR3 DNA sequence: TGTGCCTGGAGGGACAGGGAGTACACTGAAGCTTTCTTT. Its translation: CAWRDREYTEAFF.

This clone occurred a few times. V usage is TRBV27 and J usage is TRBJ1-3; weak D call: TRBD1 (6 bases). The germline V gene encodes CDR1 MNHEY and CDR2 SMNVEV (reference sequence). The V and J ends lost 5 bases and 0 bases respectively, with 11 bases between them. This CDR3 contains 15 residues. CDR3 amino acids: CASSLGQPSGNTIYF. The CDR3 DNA follows: TGTGCCAGCAGTCTCGGACAGCCCTCTGGAAACACCATATATTTT.

The V and J genes are TRBV5-5 and TRBJ1-1, with 7 bases fitting TRBD1. The V gene end was trimmed by 2 bases and the J gene end by 7 bases; junction bases not matched to a gene: 14. Germline lookup yields CDR1 SGHKS and CDR2 YYEKEE (reference sequence). The CDR3 has 16 amino acids. The CDR3 sequence: CASSLLFRQGVGEAFF. The DNA for the CDR3 is TGTGCCAGCAGCTTACTTTTTAGACAGGGAGTCGGTGAAGCTTTCTTT.

The J gene is TRBJ1-1, the V gene TRBV27, with TRBD1 as a possible D gene (6 bases). V was pared by 5 bases and J by 1 base, with 17 bases between. Germline CDR1 and CDR2: MNHEY and SMNVEV (reference sequence). CDR3 length: 16 residues. The CDR3 spells CASSHRGGRGNTEAFF. The CDR3 DNA follows: TGTGCCAGCAGTCACCGCGGGGGGCGCGGGAACACTGAAGCTTTCTTT.

The CDR3 nucleotides are TGTGCCAGCAGTTACTCGTTCAGGTTGACAGATACGCAGTATTTT. Protein sequence: CASSYSFRLTDTQYF. The rearrangement joins TRBV6-5 to TRBJ2-3; no clear D gene. Germline CDR1 is MNHEY and CDR2 is SVGAGI. The V and J ends lost 0 bases and 3 bases respectively, with 10 bases between them. The CDR3 spans 15 residues.

The chain is built from TRBV19 and TRBJ2-7, with 7 bases aligning to TRBD2. There are 16 residues in the CDR3. The germline gives CDR1 LNHDA, CDR2 SQIVND (reference sequence). V gave up 5 bases and J gave up 3 bases; unmatched junction bases: 13. DNA for the CDR3: TGTGCCAGTAGTTCCGAGACGGGGAGGGGAGTCTACGAGCAGTACTTC. Translated, it gives CASSSETGRGVYEQYF. The whole variable domain, remainder taken from reference TRBV19 and TRBJ2-7, is DGGITQSPKYLFRKEGQNVTLSCEQNLNHDAMYWYRQDPGQGLRLIYYSQIVNDFQKGDIAEGYSVSREKKESFPLTVTSAQKNPTAFYLCASSSETGRGVYEQYFGPGTRLTVT.

The chain links TRBV6-5 to TRBJ2-2; 9 nucleotides line up with TRBD1. This CDR3 spans 15 amino acids. Germline-derived CDR1 and CDR2 are MNHEY and SVGAGI. The J segment lost 6 bases and the V segment lost 6 bases, leaving 8 bases of the junction unmatched. CDR3 DNA sequence: TGTGCCAGCAGGACCCTCCGGGACAGGGCCGGGGAGCTGTTTTTT. The encoded protein is CASRTLRDRAGELFF.